The 27 T cell receptor beta chains given below trace back to one sample, sequenced in a study of cytomegalovirus exposure and HLA in healthy donors. The PCR had 60 Vbeta and 13 Jbeta primers. Sequencing used immunoSEQ multiplex PCR; TCRdb keeps in-frame clones, though not all of them. The sample consists of about 100,000 clones, 79% of them appearing once. The sequencing sample was made of PBMCs. The source is a female donor in good health and CMV-seropositive.

The chain recombines TRBV5-1 with TRBJ2-7; 10 bases agree with TRBD1. CDR3 size: 14 residues. Trimming cost V 4 bases and J 2 bases; bases outside gene matches: 3. The germline CDR1 and CDR2 sequences are SGHRS and YFSETQ. Written as DNA, the CDR3 is TGCGCCAGCAGCGCGGGACAGGGGACCTACGAGCAGTACTTC. Translating gives CASSAGQGTYEQYF.

The J gene is TRBJ2-2, the V gene TRBV11-2; D is undetermined. CDR3 length: 11 residues. With 7 bases removed from V and 5 bases from J, the gap between germline ends came to 5 bases. Germline-derived CDR1 and CDR2 are SGHAT and FQNNGV. The CDR3 DNA reads as TGTGCCAGCACCGTGACCGGGGAGCTGTTTTTT. Translated: CASTVTGELFF.

The J gene is TRBJ2-7, the V gene TRBV18; D call uncertain. Trimming left V 0 bases short and J 2 bases short, with 5 bases between. CDR1 is KGHSH, CDR2 LQKENI, per germline. The CDR3 extends over 13 amino acids. Written as DNA, the CDR3 is TGTGCCAGCTCACCACCTGGGCCCTACGAGCAGTACTTC. It specifies CASSPPGPYEQYF.

V and J are TRBV5-1 and TRBJ1-1; 8 bases are shared with TRBD1. The germline gives CDR1 SGHRS, CDR2 YFSETQ. The trim removed 6 bases at V and 0 bases at J, leaving 10 bases unmatched. The CDR3 totals 16 residues. CDR3 nucleotides: TGCGCCAGCACGACGGAGACAGGGGAGGTGAACACTGAAGCTTTCTTT. Encoded protein: CASTTETGEVNTEAFF.

This chain uses TRBV4-1 with TRBJ1-1, with D possibly matching TRBD1 (5 bases). The length of the CDR3 is 15 residues. The germline V gene encodes CDR1 MGHRA and CDR2 YSYEKL. The ends were cut back, 1 base at V and 1 base at J, with 10 bases in the middle. CDR3 DNA sequence: TGCGCCAGCAGCCAAGGGGAGGGGCGGAACACTGAAGCTTTCTTT. Translating gives CASSQGEGRNTEAFF.

This clone was seen once. V gene TRBV7-8 combines with J gene TRBJ2-7; TRBD2 aligns across 7 bases. CDR1 SGHVS and CDR2 FQNEAQ come from the germline V gene. The V gene end was trimmed by 1 base and the J gene end by 5 bases; junction bases not matched to a gene: 8. This CDR3 has 15 residues. The CDR3 loop reads CASSLEGGSWNEQYF. The CDR3 nucleotides read TGTGCCAGCAGCTTAGAGGGCGGGAGTTGGAACGAGCAGTACTTC.

This rearrangement joins TRBV6-1 to TRBJ2-2; D may be TRBD2 (8 bases). The CDR3 is made up of 13 amino acids. The germline V gene encodes CDR1 MNHNS and CDR2 SASEGT. Between the trimmed V and J ends, which lost 8 bases and 6 bases, there was a span of 13 bases. This CDR3 reads CASAGRGPGELFF. As DNA, the CDR3 is TGTGCCAGCGCCGGGAGGGGGCCCGGGGAGCTGTTTTTT.

This clone was recorded only once. The chain joins TRBV6-5 to TRBJ2-7; a weak D match, TRBD1 (6 bases). Deletions cut 4 bases from V and 1 base from J, with 11 bases between. Germline V CDR1 and CDR2: MNHEY, SVGAGI. This CDR3 is 14 amino acids long. The CDR3 DNA reads as TGTGCCAGCAGTTGGGGCAGGGGTTCCTACGAGCAGTACTTC. As protein: CASSWGRGSYEQYF.

The genes are TRBV5-4 and TRBJ2-5; 7 bases are shared with TRBD2. Per the germline V gene, CDR1 is SGHNT and CDR2 is YYREEE (reference sequence). V shed 3 bases and J 2 bases; nucleotides not matched to a gene: 4. This CDR3 comprises 14 residues. The CDR3 sequence is CASSSGTKQETQYF. For the CDR3, the DNA is TGTGCCAGCAGCTCCGGGACTAAGCAAGAGACCCAGTACTTC.

This CDR3 is CASSHKRGSPYNEQFF. The CDR3 DNA follows: TGTGCCAGCAGCCATAAACGAGGGTCCCCCTACAATGAGCAGTTCTTC. The V call is TRBV14, the J call TRBJ2-1, with D tentatively TRBD2 (5 bases). Trimming left V 3 bases short and J 2 bases short, with 14 bases between. The CDR3 is 16 amino acids. Germline CDR1 SGHDN, CDR2 FVKESK.

This chain links TRBV15 with TRBJ2-4; the match to TRBD2 covers 9 bases. Germline assignment: CDR1 LNHNV and CDR2 YYDKDF (reference sequence). The CDR3 totals 16 residues. Losses at the gene ends were 0 bases for V and 7 bases for J; bases not matched to a gene: 7. This chain's CDR3 is CATSREVAGVENIQYF. The DNA of the CDR3 is TGTGCCACCAGCAGAGAAGTAGCGGGAGTCGAGAACATTCAGTACTTC.

The gene calls are TRBV6-1 and TRBJ2-5; 12 nucleotides line up with TRBD2. Unmatched junction bases numbered 1, after V lost 0 bases and J lost 5 bases. The CDR3 is made up of 15 amino acids. Germline lookup yields CDR1 MNHNS and CDR2 SASEGT. The CDR3 DNA follows: TGTGCCAGCAGTGAAGCGACTAGCGGGAGTGAGACCCAGTACTTC. Amino acid sequence: CASSEATSGSETQYF.

V usage is TRBV2 and J usage is TRBJ1-1; TRBD1 aligns across 10 bases. Germline trimming cut 8 bases from V and 0 bases from J; bases unmatched to any gene: 9. This CDR3 spans 16 amino acids. CDR1 and CDR2 from the germline V gene are SNHLY and FYNNEI. For the CDR3, the DNA is TGTGCCAGCCCCCCGGGACAGGGGATCATGAACACTGAAGCTTTCTTT. This encodes CASPPGQGIMNTEAFF.

This clone is a singleton in its sample. The rearrangement joins TRBV7-8 to TRBJ2-5; D might be TRBD2 (7 bases). The germline CDR1 and CDR2 sequences are SGHVS and FQNEAQ. The V and J ends lost 11 bases and 3 bases respectively, with 16 bases between them. The CDR3 sequence is 13 residues long. CDR3 residues: CASGAGVKETQYF. The CDR3 nucleotides read TGTGCCTCGGGGGCGGGGGTTAAAGAGACCCAGTACTTC.

This clone was seen a single time. The V and J genes are TRBV23-1 and TRBJ1-2; 10 bases line up with TRBD1. TRBV23-1 is placed among ORFs of uncertain function. Unmatched junction bases numbered 7, after V lost 3 bases and J lost 6 bases. The CDR3 covers 15 residues. The CDR3 here is CASSQGQGRLDGYTF. The CDR3, as DNA: TGCGCCAGCAGTCAGGGACAGGGGAGGTTAGATGGCTACACCTTC.

This clone was observed a handful of times. The chain recombines TRBV6-6 with TRBJ2-3; D unclear. Germline-derived CDR1 and CDR2 are MNHNY and SVGAGI (reference sequence). The CDR3 is 12 residues long. The V end was cut by 2 bases, the J end by 7 bases, with 7 bases between. CDR3 residues: CASSYLDNTQYF. The CDR3 DNA is TGTGCCAGCAGTTACCTCGACAATACGCAGTATTTT.

CDR3 region: CASSETLVGQAEQYF. CDR3 bases: TGTGCCAGCAGTGAGACACTAGTCGGTCAGGCCGAGCAGTACTTC. This sequence joins TRBV2 and TRBJ2-7, with D perhaps TRBD2 (5 bases). Germline loops: CDR1 SNHLY, CDR2 FYNNEI. V dropped 3 bases and J dropped 6 bases, with 18 bases sitting between them. The CDR3 totals 15 residues. The full variable domain, rest sourced from reference TRBV2 and TRBJ2-7, is EPEVTQTPSHQVTQMGQEVILRCVPISNHLYFYWYRQILGQKVEFLVSFYNNEISEKSEIFDDQFSVERPDGSNFTLKIRSTKLEDSAMYFCASSETLVGQAEQYFGPGTRLTVT.

The chain employs TRBV19 and TRBJ2-1; TRBD2 agrees at 15 bases. The CDR3 is 15 residues long. V was pared by 5 bases and J by 9 bases, with 5 bases of the junction left unmatched. Looked up from germline, CDR1 is LNHDA and CDR2 is SQIVND (reference sequence). This CDR3 is CASSGTSGRLGEQFF. The CDR3 DNA reads as TGTGCCAGTAGTGGGACTAGCGGGAGGTTAGGTGAGCAGTTCTTC. The full variable domain, its missing parts supplied by reference TRBV19 and TRBJ2-1, is DGGITQSPKYLFRKEGQNVTLSCEQNLNHDAMYWYRQDPGQGLRLIYYSQIVNDFQKGDIAEGYSVSREKKESFPLTVTSAQKNPTAFYLCASSGTSGRLGEQFFGPGTRLTVL.

The chain combines TRBV30 with TRBJ2-1, with a tentative D call TRBD2 (6 bases). This CDR3 has 11 residues. CDR1 and CDR2 (germline): GTSNPN, SVGIG (reference sequence). V shed 4 bases and J shed 8 bases, with 9 bases lying between them. Written as DNA, the CDR3 is TGTGCCTGGACCGCGGGGTATGAGCAGTTCTTC. Its translation: CAWTAGYEQFF.

In its sample, this clone was seen a few times. The chain combines TRBV6-6 with TRBJ2-3, with D perhaps TRBD2 (8 bases). The V gene lost 4 bases and the J gene lost 8 bases, with 22 bases spanning the gap. Germline V gene sequence: CDR1 MNHNY, CDR2 SVGAGI (reference sequence). CDR3 size: 16 residues. CDR3 coding DNA: TGTGCCAGCAGTTCTCTGACTAGCGACCAGGGGGGTACGCAGTATTTT. The encoded protein is CASSSLTSDQGGTQYF.

Remarks on this clone: One end of the junction does not line up with germline, which may come from a read error. This chain connects TRBV28 to TRBJ2-6; D may be TRBD2 (7 bases). Germline V gives CDR1 MDHEN, CDR2 SYDVKM. The CDR3 sequence is 17 residues long. The CDR3 protein is CASARGGATSGANGLTF. The CDR3 bases are TGTGCCAGCGCACGTGGGGGGGCCACCTCTGGGGCCAACGGCCTGACTTTC.

This clone was detected only once. The V call is TRBV19, the J call TRBJ1-2, with D possibly TRBD1 on 5 matching bases. This CDR3 comprises 14 residues. Per germline, CDR1 LNHDA and CDR2 SQIVND (reference sequence). V was cut by 5 bases and J by 2 bases, with 12 bases left in between. The DNA for the CDR3 is TGTGCCAGTAGTCCCAGTCGGGGGAACTATGGCTACACCTTC. It yields the protein CASSPSRGNYGYTF.

V gene TRBV27 combines with J gene TRBJ1-4; 9 bases agree with TRBD1. V lost 6 bases and J lost 8; bases outside the gene matches: 7. CDR3 length: 14 amino acids. CDR1 and CDR2 from the germline V gene are MNHEY and SMNVEV (reference sequence). CDR3 loop: CASSRTGVREKLFF. The CDR3 DNA reads as TGTGCCAGCAGCCGGACAGGGGTCCGGGAAAAACTGTTTTTT.

The CDR3 region has the DNA TGTGCCTGGAGTGTTAAGGGGTGGAATCAGCCCCAGCATTTT. Protein: CAWSVKGWNQPQHF. The gene calls are TRBV30 and TRBJ1-5; TRBD1 is a possible D gene (5 bases). Looked up from germline, CDR1 is GTSNPN and CDR2 is SVGIG (reference sequence). Trimming cost V 0 bases and J 4 bases, with 10 bases left between them. CDR3 size: 14 residues.

The CDR3 sequence is CASSLGQGVGTDTQYF. CDR3 sequence (DNA): TGTGCCAGCAGCTTAGGACAGGGGGTTGGGACAGATACGCAGTATTTT. The V gene is TRBV11-2, the J gene TRBJ2-3; the match to TRBD1 covers 9 bases. This CDR3 contains 16 residues. V was pared by 1 base and J by 3 bases, with 5 bases of the junction left unmatched. The germline V gene has CDR1 SGHAT and CDR2 FQNNGV.

The CDR3 DNA reads as TGCAGCGTTGGGTCCGCGGGGACGGGGGGCTACACCTTC. Its translation: CSVGSAGTGGYTF. This chain joins TRBV29-1 and TRBJ1-2; possible D gene TRBD1, 5 bases. CDR3 length: 13 amino acids. V lost 4 bases and J 8 bases, leaving 17 bases between the germline ends. From germline, CDR1 is SQVTM and CDR2 ANQGSEA.

This clone was seen a few times. V is TRBV2 and J is TRBJ2-2, with 7 bases that match TRBD2. CDR1 SNHLY and CDR2 FYNNEI come from the germline V gene. V lost 3 bases and J lost 4; bases outside the gene matches: 8. The CDR3 is made up of 16 amino acids. As DNA, the CDR3 is TGTGCCAGCAGTGATTTGGGGGGGGTAATCACCGGGGAGCTGTTTTTT. The encoded protein is CASSDLGGVITGELFF.